The rows below give T cell receptor beta chains drawn from one sample of a study of vaccination effects on CD4 cells after COVID-19. The data were produced by immunoSEQ multiplex PCR, yet TCRdb's version contains in-frame clones alone and is incomplete. The table includes 75,000 to 100,000 clones, roughly 73% detected once. Their cognate antigens are unknown. The specimen was CD4+ T cells from PBMCs cultured with HCoV-OC43 spike peptides, collected after COVID-19 vaccination. Receptors originate from a human donor who received a COVID-19 vaccine. The CDR3 runs from the conserved cysteine through the conserved F or W. Each record gives: V gene, clone size, D gene, J gene, CDR3 DNA, CDR3 protein. A D gene is named only where the DNA matches it firmly. Only some rows state a clone size, as once, few, many or a class for expanded clones.

>TRBV5-1|NA|TRBD1|TRBJ1-5
TGCGCCAGCAGCAGAGGGGACAGTAGCAATCAGCCCCAGCATTTT
CASSRGDSSNQPQHF
>TRBV29-1|NA|TRBD1|TRBJ1-6
TGCAGCGTTGAATGGGACAGGGAATCACCCCTCCACTTT
CSVEWDRESPLHF
>TRBV28|NA|NA|TRBJ2-5
TGTGCCAGCGGGGGATTTATGGAGACCCAGTACTTC
CASGGFMETQYF
>TRBV7-3|NA|TRBD1|TRBJ1-1
TGTGCCAGCAGCCAGGGACAGTACACTGAAGCTTTCTTT
CASSQGQYTEAFF
>TRBV4-3|NA|TRBD1|TRBJ2-5
TGCGCCAGCAGCCAAGACACCGGGACAGGGCTTTATGAGAAAGAGACCCAGTACTTC
CASSQDTGTGLYEKETQYF
>TRBV3-1/TRBV3-2|NA|TRBD1|TRBJ1-1
TGTGCCAGCAGCCAGACAGGGGTATACACTGAAGCTTTCTTT
CASSQTGVYTEAFF
>TRBV7-2|NA|NA|TRBJ1-2
TGTGCCAGCAGCTTCATGACAGCCCAAAACGTACACTATGGCTACACCTTC
CASSFMTAQNVHYGYTF
>TRBV7-8|once|NA|TRBJ1-1
TGTGCCAGCAGCTTAGGGATTAACACTGAAGCTTTCTTT
CASSLGINTEAFF
>TRBV6-5|NA|NA|TRBJ1-5
TGTGCCAGCGGAGGGCCGTATAGCAATCAGCCCCAGCATTTT
CASGGPYSNQPQHF
>TRBV7-9|NA|TRBD1|TRBJ1-1
TGTGCCAGCAGGAGACAGGGGGCCACTGAAGCTTTCTTT
CASRRQGATEAFF
>TRBV4-3|NA|NA|TRBJ2-1
TGCGCCAGCAGCCGATTAGGATATGACAATGAGCAGTTCTTC
CASSRLGYDNEQFF
>TRBV9|NA|NA|TRBJ1-1
TGTGCCAGCAGCAGGGCGATGAACACTGAAGCTTTCTTT
CASSRAMNTEAFF
>TRBV9|few|TRBD2|TRBJ2-2
TGTGCCAGCAGCGTAGGGCTAGCGGGGGGTACGAACACCGGGGAGCTGTTTTTT
CASSVGLAGGTNTGELFF
>TRBV6-5|NA|TRBD1|TRBJ1-2
TGTGCCAGCAGCCCAGACAGGGGAGCTAACTATGGCTACACCTTC
CASSPDRGANYGYTF
>TRBV24-1|NA|TRBD1|TRBJ2-1
TGTGCCACCAGTGACTCCGACAGGGGAAGGGTGTATGAGCAGTTCTTC
CATSDSDRGRVYEQFF
>TRBV24-1|NA|NA|TRBJ1-2
TGTGCCACCAGTGTGGACAGCTATGGCTACACCTTC
CATSVDSYGYTF
>TRBV19|NA|TRBD2|TRBJ2-2
TGTGCCAGTAGTACGGGACTAGCGGGGGGGCTCAACACCGGGGAGCTGTTTTTT
CASSTGLAGGLNTGELFF
>TRBV3-1/TRBV3-2|NA|NA|TRBJ2-3
TGTGCCAGCAGCCAGTCGGACAGTCCAGATACGCAGTATTTT
CASSQSDSPDTQYF
>TRBV9|few|TRBD1|TRBJ1-3
TGTGCCAGCAGCGCCACCGGGACAGGGGCCTCGGGAAACACCATATATTTT
CASSATGTGASGNTIYF
>TRBV5-4|NA|NA|TRBJ2-1
TGTGCCAGCAGCTTTCACGGGACCCAGTTCTTC
CASSFHGTQFF
>TRBV5-1|once|NA|TRBJ2-5
TGCGCCAGCAGCTCCCGGGCCCAGGAGACCCAGTACTTC
CASSSRAQETQYF
>TRBV18|NA|NA|TRBJ1-4
TGTGCCAGCTCGTCCCAGGAGGGCCCCAATGAAAAACTGTTTTTT
CASSSQEGPNEKLFF
>TRBV30|NA|TRBD1|TRBJ1-1
TGTGCCTGGAGTATTAGGCGGACAGGGACGAACACTGAAGCTTTCTTT
CAWSIRRTGTNTEAFF
>TRBV5-8|NA|NA|TRBJ1-6
TGTGCCAGCAGTACAGAATCATATTCACCCCTCCACTTT
CASSTESYSPLHF
>TRBV19|NA|NA|TRBJ2-6
TGTGCCAGTAGTACAGGGCTAATGGCTGGGGCCAACGTCCTGACTTTC
CASSTGLMAGANVLTF
>TRBV30|NA|NA|TRBJ2-5
TGTGCCTGGAGTGCCGGACCCCCCAGGGGAGAAGAGACCCAGTACTTC
CAWSAGPPRGEETQYF
>TRBV6-1|NA|NA|TRBJ2-1
TGTGCCAGCAGCCGAGGACTACAAGAGCAGTTCTTC
CASSRGLQEQFF
>TRBV18|few|TRBD1|TRBJ1-2
TGTGCCAGCTCAGCCGGGACAGGGGGAGACTATGGCTACACCTTC
CASSAGTGGDYGYTF
>TRBV5-4|few|TRBD1|TRBJ1-4
TGTGCCAGCAGCTTTCAGGGACAGAATGAAAAACTGTTTTTT
CASSFQGQNEKLFF
>TRBV18|NA|NA|TRBJ1-5
TGTGCCAGCTCACCGGGGGAAGGGAAGGGCAATCAGCCCCAGCATTTT
CASSPGEGKGNQPQHF
>TRBV10-3|NA|NA|TRBJ1-2
TGTGCCATCAGTGAGTCAGTCGGAGAGGGGGACTATGGCTACACCTTC
CAISESVGEGDYGYTF
>TRBV6-6|NA|NA|TRBJ1-6
TGTGCCAGCACGCCTAGCACGAATTCACCCCTCCACTTT
CASTPSTNSPLHF
>TRBV21-1|NA|NA|TRBJ2-5
TGTGCCGACATTACAAGAGGGGAGACCCAGTACTTC
CADITRGETQYF
>TRBV20-1|NA|NA|TRBJ1-2
TGCAGTGCTAGTCCCCGGGGGAATGGCTACACCTTC
CSASPRGNGYTF
>TRBV19|NA|NA|TRBJ2-5
TGTGCCAGTAGACAGGAGCTGTGGGAGACCCAGTACTTC
CASRQELWETQYF
>TRBV18|NA|TRBD1|TRBJ1-1
TGTGCCAGCTCACCTTTAGGGACAGGGGAAGCTTTCTTT
CASSPLGTGEAFF
>TRBV18|NA|NA|TRBJ2-5
TGTGCCAGCTCACCACAGGGGGGAGAGACCCAGTACTTC
CASSPQGGETQYF
>TRBV9|NA|NA|TRBJ1-2
TGTGCCAGCAGCCTAGGAGGGGGTGGTGGCTACACCTTC
CASSLGGGGGYTF
>TRBV5-1|NA|NA|TRBJ2-2
TGCGCCAGCAGCCTCAACGGGGATATGGGAAAGGGCGGGGAGCTGTTTTTT
CASSLNGDMGKGGELFF
>TRBV6-2/TRBV6-3|NA|NA|TRBJ1-1
TGTGCCAGCAGTTACCGCTCCAACGGGAACACTGAAGCTTTCTTT
CASSYRSNGNTEAFF
>TRBV7-3|NA|TRBD1|TRBJ2-3
TGTGCCAGCAGCTTATCCGGGACAGACACAGATACGCAGTATTTT
CASSLSGTDTDTQYF
>TRBV2|NA|NA|TRBJ2-5
TGTGCCAGCAGTGAACTGGCCAGGGGAGAGACCCAGTACTTC
CASSELARGETQYF
>TRBV7-3|NA|TRBD2|TRBJ2-2
TGTGCCAGCAGCTTAACGATTCCGTATAGCGGGGGGGCCCAGGTCGGGGAGCTGTTTTTT
CASSLTIPYSGGAQVGELFF
>TRBV19|few|NA|TRBJ1-2
TGTGCCAGTAGTGCCGCGGACAGTGCCTATGGCTACACCTTC
CASSAADSAYGYTF
>TRBV28|few|NA|TRBJ2-3
TGTGCCAGCAGATCGATAAGGGTAGATACGCAGTATTTT
CASRSIRVDTQYF
>TRBV5-1|NA|NA|TRBJ1-2
TGCGCCAGCAGCCTCCGGGCTGGGTCCGGCTACACCTTC
CASSLRAGSGYTF